One and the same sample provided the 14 T cell receptor beta chains below, sequenced in a study of cytomegalovirus exposure and HLA in healthy donors. PCR employed 60 Vbeta and 13 Jbeta primers. TCRdb's table, derived via immunoSEQ multiplex PCR, lists solely in-frame clones and lacks some. Of approximately 90,000 clones listed, around three quarters are singletons. Sequenced input: PBMCs. The receptors stem from a male donor in good health and CMV-seronegative.

This chain links TRBV6-4 with TRBJ2-1; weak D call: TRBD1 (6 bases). V was clipped by 6 bases and J by 4 bases, with 22 bases between them. This CDR3 has 17 residues. In germline, CDR1 is MRHNA, CDR2 SNTAGT. In DNA, the CDR3 is TGTGCCAGCAGGTCCCGCCAGGGGTATCCTAGATACAATGAGCAGTTCTTC. Protein sequence: CASRSRQGYPRYNEQFF.

This sequence joins TRBV7-2 and TRBJ2-7; the D gene is possibly TRBD1 (6 bases). V was shortened by 5 bases and J by 6 bases, with 11 bases between the two germline ends. The germline V gene encodes CDR1 SGHTA and CDR2 FQGNSA. The CDR3 covers 12 residues. This chain's CDR3 is CASSPGAFEQYF. In DNA, the CDR3 is TGTGCCAGCAGCCCAGGGGCTTTCGAGCAGTACTTC.

The chain joins TRBV28 to TRBJ2-1; D is possibly TRBD2 (5 bases). The CDR3 runs to 15 residues. Germline CDR1 and CDR2: MDHEN and SYDVKM. The germline V and J ends were trimmed by 8 bases and 2 bases, with 16 bases remaining between them. CDR3 in DNA: TGTGCCAGCTTGCCGAGGAGGCCGCCCTACAATGAGCAGTTCTTC. Translating it yields CASLPRRPPYNEQFF.

V is TRBV27 and J is TRBJ1-1, with 9 bases matching TRBD1. The V and J ends lost 2 bases and 5 bases, in that order; junction bases with no gene match: 3. CDR1 and CDR2 from the germline V gene are MNHEY and SMNVEV (reference sequence). This CDR3 is built from 14 residues. The CDR3 protein is CASSLNRGRTEAFF. The CDR3 DNA reads as TGTGCCAGCAGTTTAAACAGGGGGCGGACTGAAGCTTTCTTT.

The chain employs TRBV4-3 and TRBJ1-2; D may be TRBD1 (5 bases). CDR3 length: 15 residues. V lost 1 base and J 1 base, leaving 10 bases between the germline ends. Germline V CDR1 and CDR2: LGHNA, YSLEER. Here the CDR3 DNA reads TGCGCCAGCAGCCAAGCCAGGCAGGGTAACTATGGCTACACCTTC. It codes for CASSQARQGNYGYTF.

The chain links TRBV19 to TRBJ2-2, with D unresolved. Trimming shortened V by 7 bases and J by 0 bases, and 6 bases separated the two germline ends. The CDR3 runs 13 residues. Germline lookup yields CDR1 LNHDA and CDR2 SQIVND (reference sequence). The CDR3 region is CASIGSNTGELFF. For the CDR3, the DNA is TGTGCCAGTATCGGTTCGAACACCGGGGAGCTGTTTTTT. Based on the CDR3 plus reference TRBV19 and TRBJ2-2, the full variable domain is DGGITQSPKYLFRKEGQNVTLSCEQNLNHDAMYWYRQDPGQGLRLIYYSQIVNDFQKGDIAEGYSVSREKKESFPLTVTSAQKNPTAFYLCASIGSNTGELFFGEGSRLTVL.

The rearrangement joins TRBV28 to TRBJ1-3; D is possibly TRBD1 (5 bases). The CDR3 extends over 14 amino acids. Deletions cut 8 bases from V and 4 bases from J, with 15 bases between. Germline CDR1 is MDHEN and CDR2 is SYDVKM. The chain's CDR3 is CASLPGGKGNTIYF. The CDR3 bases are TGTGCCAGCCTTCCCGGGGGAAAGGGAAACACCATATATTTT.

The J gene is TRBJ2-2, the V gene TRBV28; D remains ambiguous. The CDR3 runs 15 residues. Trimming removed 2 bases at V and 2 bases at J, with 9 bases between. The germline gives CDR1 MDHEN, CDR2 SYDVKM. CDR3 DNA: TGTGCCAGCAGTTTAGGGCAGGTCAACACCGGGGAGCTGTTTTTT. As protein: CASSLGQVNTGELFF.

This clone was recorded a few times. The gene calls are TRBV7-9 and TRBJ1-4; perhaps TRBD1 as D (5 bases). V was clipped by 4 bases and J by 3 bases, with 12 bases between them. The CDR3 totals 15 residues. The V gene's germline CDR1 is SEHNR and CDR2 FQNEAQ (reference sequence). CDR3 DNA sequence: TGTGCCAGCAGCTCCTTTCAGGGTCCTAATGAAAAACTGTTTTTT. This gives the protein CASSSFQGPNEKLFF.

The chain combines TRBV4-3 with TRBJ1-6; 7 bases agree with TRBD1. The CDR3 sequence is 18 residues long. CDR1 and CDR2 from the germline V gene are LGHNA and YSLEER. The V gene end was trimmed by 0 bases and the J gene end by 0 bases; junction bases not matched to a gene: 5. This CDR3 is CASSQDMGDSSYNSPLHF. CDR3 sequence (DNA): TGCGCCAGCAGCCAAGATATGGGGGACAGCTCCTATAATTCACCCCTCCACTTT.

This rearrangement joins TRBV4-1 to TRBJ1-2; 7 bases line up with TRBD1. This CDR3 contains 15 residues. Trimming removed 4 bases from V and 3 bases from J; junction bases left unmatched: 8. CDR1 is MGHRA and CDR2 is YSYEKL in the germline V gene. The CDR3 bases are TGCGCCAGCAGCCTACTGACAGGGTACGACTATGGCTACACCTTC. Translated: CASSLLTGYDYGYTF.

The rearrangement joins TRBV18 to TRBJ2-7; D possibly corresponds to TRBD2 (6 bases). CDR1 KGHSH and CDR2 LQKENI come from the germline V gene. The V end lost 2 bases, the J end lost 3 bases, and 14 bases lay between the germline ends. This CDR3 contains 15 residues. The CDR3 loop is CASSPGLGGIYEQYF. In nucleotides, the CDR3 is TGTGCCAGCTCACCAGGGCTCGGAGGGATCTACGAGCAGTACTTC.

This clone occurred a few times. V and J are TRBV7-9 and TRBJ2-1, with a weak D call TRBD2 (6 bases). The germline CDR1 and CDR2 sequences are SEHNR and FQNEAQ (reference sequence). The CDR3 is 18 amino acids. The V end lost 0 bases, the J end lost 6 bases, and 21 bases lay between the germline ends. The CDR3 DNA is TGTGCCAGCAGCTTAGCCCCACGTTTAGCGGATCGGCCCAATGAGCAGTTCTTC. Translated, it gives CASSLAPRLADRPNEQFF.

The CDR3 DNA reads as TGTGCCGCCTTGGCTTGGTTCCTTAGCACAGATACGCAGTATTTT. Encoded protein: CAALAWFLSTDTQYF. The chain carries TRBV6-1 and TRBJ2-3; D gene unclear. Germline V lookup: CDR1 MNHNS, CDR2 SASEGT. CDR3 length: 15 residues. V shed 11 bases and J shed 0 bases, with 18 bases lying between them.